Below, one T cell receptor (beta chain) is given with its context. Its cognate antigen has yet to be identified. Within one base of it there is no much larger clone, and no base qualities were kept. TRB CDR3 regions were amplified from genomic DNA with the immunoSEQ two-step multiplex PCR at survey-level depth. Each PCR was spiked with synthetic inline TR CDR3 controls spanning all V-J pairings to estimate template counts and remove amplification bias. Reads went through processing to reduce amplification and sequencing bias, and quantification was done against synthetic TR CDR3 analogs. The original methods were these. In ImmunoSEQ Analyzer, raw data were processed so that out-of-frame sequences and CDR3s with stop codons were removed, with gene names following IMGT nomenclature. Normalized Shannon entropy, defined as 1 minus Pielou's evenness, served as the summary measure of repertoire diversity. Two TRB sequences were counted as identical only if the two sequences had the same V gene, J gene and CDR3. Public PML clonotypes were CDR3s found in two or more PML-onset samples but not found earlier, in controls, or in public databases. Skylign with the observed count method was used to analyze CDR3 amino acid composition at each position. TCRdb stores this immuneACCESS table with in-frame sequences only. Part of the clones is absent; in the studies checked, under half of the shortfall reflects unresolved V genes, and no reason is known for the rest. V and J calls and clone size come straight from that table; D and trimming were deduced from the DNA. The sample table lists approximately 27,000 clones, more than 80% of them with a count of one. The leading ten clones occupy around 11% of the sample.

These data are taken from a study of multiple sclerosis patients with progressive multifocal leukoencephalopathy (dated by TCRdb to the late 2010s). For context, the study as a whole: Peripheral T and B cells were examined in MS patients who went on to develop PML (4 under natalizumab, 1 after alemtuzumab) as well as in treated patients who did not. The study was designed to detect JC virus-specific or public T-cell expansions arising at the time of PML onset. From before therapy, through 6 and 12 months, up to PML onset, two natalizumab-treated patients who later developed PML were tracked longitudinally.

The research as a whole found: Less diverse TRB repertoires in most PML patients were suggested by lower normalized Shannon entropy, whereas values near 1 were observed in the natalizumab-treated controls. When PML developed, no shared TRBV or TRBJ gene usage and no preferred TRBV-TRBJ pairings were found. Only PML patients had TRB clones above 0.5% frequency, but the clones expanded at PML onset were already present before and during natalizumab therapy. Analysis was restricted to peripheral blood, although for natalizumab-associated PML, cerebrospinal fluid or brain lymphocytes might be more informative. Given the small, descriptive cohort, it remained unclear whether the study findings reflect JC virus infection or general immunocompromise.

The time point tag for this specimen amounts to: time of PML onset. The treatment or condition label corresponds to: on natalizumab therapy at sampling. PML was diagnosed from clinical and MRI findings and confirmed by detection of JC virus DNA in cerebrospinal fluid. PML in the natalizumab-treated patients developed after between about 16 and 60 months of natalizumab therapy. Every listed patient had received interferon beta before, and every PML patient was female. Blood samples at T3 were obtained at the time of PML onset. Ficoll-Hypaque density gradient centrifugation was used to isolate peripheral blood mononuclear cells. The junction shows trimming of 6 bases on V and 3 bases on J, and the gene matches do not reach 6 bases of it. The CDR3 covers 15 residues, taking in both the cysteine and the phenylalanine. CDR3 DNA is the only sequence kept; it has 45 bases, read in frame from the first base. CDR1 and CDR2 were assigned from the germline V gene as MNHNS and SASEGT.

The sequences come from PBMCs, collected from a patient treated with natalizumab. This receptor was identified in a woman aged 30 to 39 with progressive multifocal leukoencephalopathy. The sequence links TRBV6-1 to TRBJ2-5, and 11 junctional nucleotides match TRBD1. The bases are TGTGCCAGCAGCCCTCGGGACAGGGGGAAAGAGACCCAGTACTTC. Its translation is CASSPRDRGKETQYF.